The table lists the clone carrying this TCR beta chain with many counts. Trimming shortened V by 5 bases and J by 3 bases, and 19 bases separated the two germline ends. The CDR3 runs to 16 residues. The V gene's germline CDR1 is MGHDK and CDR2 SYGVNS. Before thyroid surgery, none of the patients had received any treatment. This sample is part of a study of metastatic and nonmetastatic thyroid tumors. As for the study in general: Blood and tumor or nodule tissue repertoires from malignant and benign thyroid patients were compared.

From the PCR reads, TCRdb re-called clones with MiXCR. The sample records 30,000 or so clones, about 22% being singletons. This clonotype was sampled from a female donor with papillary thyroid cancer or a benign thyroid nodule (not recorded which). Some clones in this sample may be carry-over from other donors' samples. The sample was blood. The chain is built from TRBV25-1 and TRBJ1-2; unclear D gene. The CDR3: CASSSQREAEDYGYTF. The CDR3 DNA follows: TGTGCCAGCAGTTCCCAAAGAGAGGCGGAGGACTATGGCTACACCTTC.